The 4 T cell receptor beta chains presented below share a single source sample, sequenced in a study of T cell responses to AZD1222 COVID-19 vaccine. Data came from immunoSEQ multiplex PCR; TCRdb stores just in-frame clones and leaves some out. The sample lists 150,000 to 200,000 clones, more than 75% seen once, with 2.5% to 3% in the top ten. The source material was peripheral blood, sampled on day 0 of MenACWY control vaccination. The receptors stem from an adult in good health.

The sample holds one count of this clone. J is TRBJ1-2 and V is TRBV7-2; 8 bases line up with TRBD1. Germline trimming cut 6 bases from V and 1 base from J; bases unmatched to any gene: 4. From germline, CDR1 is SGHTA and CDR2 FQGNSA. The CDR3 totals 14 residues. The CDR3 DNA sequence: TGTGCCAGCAGGCCTACAGGGGGTAACTATGGCTACACCTTC. Protein product: CASRPTGGNYGYTF. Variable domain in full (rest from reference TRBV7-2 and TRBJ1-2): GAGVSQSPSNKVTEKGKDVELRCDPISGHTALYWYRQSLGQGLEFLIYFQGNSAPDKSGLPSDRFSAERTGGSVSTLTIQRTQQEDSAVYLCASRPTGGNYGYTFGSGTRLTVV.

The chain combines TRBV5-6 with TRBJ1-5, with no clear D. From germline, CDR1 is SGHDT and CDR2 YYEEEE. Between the trimmed V and J ends, which lost 2 bases and 2 bases, there was a span of 5 bases. CDR3 length: 13 amino acids. The CDR3 protein is CASSFQGNQPQHF. The CDR3 DNA is TGTGCCAGCAGCTTTCAGGGCAATCAGCCCCAGCATTTT.

The chain combines TRBV6-6 with TRBJ1-2, with 7 bases that match TRBD1. After removal of 4 bases from V and 8 bases from J, the junction contained 10 bases not matched to a gene. The CDR3 sequence is 14 residues long. Per germline, CDR1 MNHNY and CDR2 SVGAGI (reference sequence). In DNA form, the CDR3 reads TGTGCCAGCAGTTCCCTCGACAGGGCGGGGGGCTACACCTTC. Encoded protein: CASSSLDRAGGYTF.

This clone has a single count. J is TRBJ2-5 and V is TRBV10-2; D is perhaps TRBD2 (5 bases). Germline CDR1 is WSHSY and CDR2 is SAAADI. The CDR3 extends over 12 amino acids. The ends were cut back, 6 bases at V and 5 bases at J, with 10 bases in the middle. The CDR3 is CASRSGRETQYF. The CDR3 DNA is TGCGCCAGCAGGAGCGGAAGGGAGACCCAGTACTTC.